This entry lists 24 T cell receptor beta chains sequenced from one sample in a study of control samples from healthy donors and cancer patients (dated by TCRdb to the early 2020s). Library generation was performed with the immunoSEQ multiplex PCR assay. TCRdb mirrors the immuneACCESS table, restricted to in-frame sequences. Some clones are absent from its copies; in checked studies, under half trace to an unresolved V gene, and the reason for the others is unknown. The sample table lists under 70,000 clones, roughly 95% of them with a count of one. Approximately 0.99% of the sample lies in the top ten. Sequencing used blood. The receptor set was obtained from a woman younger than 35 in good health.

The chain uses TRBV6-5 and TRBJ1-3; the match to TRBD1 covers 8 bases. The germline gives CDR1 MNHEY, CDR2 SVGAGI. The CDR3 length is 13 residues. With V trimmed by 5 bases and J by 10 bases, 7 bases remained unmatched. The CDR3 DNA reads TGTGCCAGCAGTAGTACAGGGGGGGGGACCATATATTTT. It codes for CASSSTGGGTIYF.

CDR3 sequence (DNA): TGTGCCTGGAGGAAGGGGAGTGGTGGCTACACCTTC. Protein: CAWRKGSGGYTF. The J gene is TRBJ1-2, the V gene TRBV30; D might be TRBD1 (5 bases). V shed 3 bases and J shed 7 bases, with 12 bases lying between them. The CDR3 spans 12 residues. Germline V gene data show CDR1 as GTSNPN and CDR2 as SVGIG (reference sequence).

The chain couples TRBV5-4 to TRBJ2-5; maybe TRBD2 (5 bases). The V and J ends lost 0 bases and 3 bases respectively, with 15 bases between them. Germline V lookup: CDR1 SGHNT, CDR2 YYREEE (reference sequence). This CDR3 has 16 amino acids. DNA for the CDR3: TGTGCCAGCAGCTTGGGCAGCGCGAGCGGCGAAGAGACCCAGTACTTC. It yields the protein CASSLGSASGEETQYF.

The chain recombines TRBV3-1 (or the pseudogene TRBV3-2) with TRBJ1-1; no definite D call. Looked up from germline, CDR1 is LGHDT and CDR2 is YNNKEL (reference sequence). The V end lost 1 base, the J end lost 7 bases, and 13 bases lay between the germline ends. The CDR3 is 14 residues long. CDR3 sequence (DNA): TGTGCCAGCAGCCAAGGAGCAGATGAGGTTGAAGCTTTCTTT. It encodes CASSQGADEVEAFF.

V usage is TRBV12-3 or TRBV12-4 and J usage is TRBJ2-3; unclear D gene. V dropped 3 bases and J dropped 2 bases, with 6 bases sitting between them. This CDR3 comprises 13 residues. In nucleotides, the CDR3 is TGTGCCAGCAGTTTCCCAGACACAGATACGCAGTATTTT. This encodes CASSFPDTDTQYF.

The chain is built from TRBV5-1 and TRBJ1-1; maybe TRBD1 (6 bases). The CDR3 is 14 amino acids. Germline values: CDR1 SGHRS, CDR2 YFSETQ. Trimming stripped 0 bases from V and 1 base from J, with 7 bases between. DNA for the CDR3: TGCGCCAGCAGCTTGGACAGGGCGAACACTGAAGCTTTCTTT. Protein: CASSLDRANTEAFF. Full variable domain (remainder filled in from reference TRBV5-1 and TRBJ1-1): KAGVTQTPRYLIKTRGQQVTLSCSPISGHRSVSWYQQTPGQGLQFLFEYFSETQRNKGNFPGRFSGRQFSNSRSEMNVSTLELGDSALYLCASSLDRANTEAFFGQGTRLTVV.

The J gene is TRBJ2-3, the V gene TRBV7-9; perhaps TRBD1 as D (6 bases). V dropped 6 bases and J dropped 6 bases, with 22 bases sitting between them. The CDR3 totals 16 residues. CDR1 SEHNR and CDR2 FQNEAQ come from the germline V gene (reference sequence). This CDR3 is CASSPRRKQGSDTQYF. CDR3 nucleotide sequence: TGTGCCAGCAGTCCTCGGAGGAAACAGGGCTCGGATACGCAGTATTTT.

Here the CDR3 reads CSGLFGTGPHYGYTF. For the CDR3, the DNA is TGCAGCGGCCTATTTGGGACAGGGCCCCACTATGGCTACACCTTC. V and J are TRBV29-1 and TRBJ1-2, with 9 bases aligning to TRBD1. Trimming at V came to 7 bases and at J to 3 bases, leaving 12 bases not matched to a gene. The CDR3 is 15 residues long. Germline values: CDR1 SQVTM, CDR2 ANQGSEA. The whole variable domain, remainder taken from reference TRBV29-1 and TRBJ1-2, is SAVISQKPSRDICQRGTSLTIQCQVDSQVTMMFWYRQQPGQSLTLIATANQGSEATYESGFVIDKFPISRPNLTFSTLTVSNMSPEDSSIYLCSGLFGTGPHYGYTFGSGTRLTVV.

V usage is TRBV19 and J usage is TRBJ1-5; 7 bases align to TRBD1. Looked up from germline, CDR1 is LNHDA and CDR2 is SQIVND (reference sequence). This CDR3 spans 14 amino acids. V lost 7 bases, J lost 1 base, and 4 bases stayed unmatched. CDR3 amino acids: CASTQGGSNQPQHF. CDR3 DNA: TGTGCCAGTACCCAGGGGGGCAGCAATCAGCCCCAGCATTTT. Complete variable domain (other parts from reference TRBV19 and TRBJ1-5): DGGITQSPKYLFRKEGQNVTLSCEQNLNHDAMYWYRQDPGQGLRLIYYSQIVNDFQKGDIAEGYSVSREKKESFPLTVTSAQKNPTAFYLCASTQGGSNQPQHFGDGTRLSIL.

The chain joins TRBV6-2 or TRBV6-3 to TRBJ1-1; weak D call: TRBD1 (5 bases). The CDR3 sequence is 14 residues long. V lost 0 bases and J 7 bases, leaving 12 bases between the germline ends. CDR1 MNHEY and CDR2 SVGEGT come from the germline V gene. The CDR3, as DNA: TGTGCCAGCAGTTACTCGAGCAGGGTCGGTGAAGCTTTCTTT. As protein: CASSYSSRVGEAFF.

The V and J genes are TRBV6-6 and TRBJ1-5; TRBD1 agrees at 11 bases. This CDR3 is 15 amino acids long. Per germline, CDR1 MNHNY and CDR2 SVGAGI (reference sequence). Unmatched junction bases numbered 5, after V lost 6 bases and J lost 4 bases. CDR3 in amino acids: CASSSGQGANQPQHF. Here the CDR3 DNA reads TGTGCCAGCAGCTCCGGACAGGGGGCAAATCAGCCCCAGCATTTT.

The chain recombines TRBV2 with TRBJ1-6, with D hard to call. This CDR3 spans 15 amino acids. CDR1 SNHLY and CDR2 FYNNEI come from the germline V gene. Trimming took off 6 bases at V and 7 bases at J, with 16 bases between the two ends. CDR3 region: CASRAGLSPNSPLHF. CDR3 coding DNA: TGTGCCAGCAGGGCCGGTCTCAGTCCCAATTCACCCCTCCACTTT. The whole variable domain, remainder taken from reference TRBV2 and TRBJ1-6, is EPEVTQTPSHQVTQMGQEVILRCVPISNHLYFYWYRQILGQKVEFLVSFYNNEISEKSEIFDDQFSVERPDGSNFTLKIRSTKLEDSAMYFCASRAGLSPNSPLHFGNGTRLTVT.

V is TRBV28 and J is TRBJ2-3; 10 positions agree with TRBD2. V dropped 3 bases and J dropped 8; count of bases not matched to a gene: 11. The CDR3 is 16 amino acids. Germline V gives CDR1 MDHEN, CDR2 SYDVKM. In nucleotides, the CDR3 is TGTGCCAGCAGTTTGGCACTAGCGGGGCCCTGGGGTACGCAGTATTTT. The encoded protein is CASSLALAGPWGTQYF.

The CDR3 loop is CASTLTEGDLYGYTF. The CDR3, as DNA: TGTGCCAGCACCCTCACGGAAGGGGACCTCTATGGCTACACCTTC. The chain combines TRBV6-5 with TRBJ1-2; D is perhaps TRBD1 (5 bases). Germline CDR1 MNHEY, CDR2 SVGAGI. The CDR3 length is 15 residues. The V gene lost 7 bases and the J gene lost 4 bases, with 19 bases spanning the gap.

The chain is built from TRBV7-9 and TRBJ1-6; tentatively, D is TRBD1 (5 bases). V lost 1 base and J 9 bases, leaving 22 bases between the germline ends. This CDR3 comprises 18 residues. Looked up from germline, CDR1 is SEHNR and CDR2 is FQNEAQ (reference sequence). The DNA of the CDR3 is TGTGCCAGCAGCTTAGGCCAAGATAGCGGGACCTTAACTTCACCCCTCCACTTT. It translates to CASSLGQDSGTLTSPLHF.

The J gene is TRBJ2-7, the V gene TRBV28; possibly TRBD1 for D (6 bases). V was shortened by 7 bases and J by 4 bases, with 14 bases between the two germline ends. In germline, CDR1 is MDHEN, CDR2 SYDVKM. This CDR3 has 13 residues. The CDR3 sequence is CASNRAVSYEQYF. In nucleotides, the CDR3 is TGTGCCAGCAACAGGGCGGTTTCGTACGAGCAGTACTTC.

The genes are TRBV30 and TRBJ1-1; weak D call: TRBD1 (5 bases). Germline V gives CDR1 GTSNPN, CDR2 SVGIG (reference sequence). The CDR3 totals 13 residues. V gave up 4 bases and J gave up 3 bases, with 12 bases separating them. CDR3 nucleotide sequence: TGTGCCTGGATGGGCGACAGTTACACTGAAGCTTTCTTT. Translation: CAWMGDSYTEAFF.

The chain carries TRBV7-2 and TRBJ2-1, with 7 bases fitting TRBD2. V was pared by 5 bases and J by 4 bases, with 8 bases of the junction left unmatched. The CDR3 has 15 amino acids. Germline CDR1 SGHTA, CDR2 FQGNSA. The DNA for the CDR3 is TGTGCCAGCAGCCCACAAAGAGCGGGGTACAATGAGCAGTTCTTC. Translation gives CASSPQRAGYNEQFF.

CDR3 loop: CASSQGVNRLDGSNQPQHF. CDR3 DNA sequence: TGCGCCAGCAGCCAAGGGGTGAACAGGCTCGACGGGAGCAATCAGCCCCAGCATTTT. The chain uses TRBV4-3 and TRBJ1-5; D is perhaps TRBD1 (5 bases). The CDR3 length is 19 residues. V shed 1 base and J shed 1 base, with 20 bases lying between them. CDR1 is LGHNA and CDR2 is YSLEER in the germline V gene.

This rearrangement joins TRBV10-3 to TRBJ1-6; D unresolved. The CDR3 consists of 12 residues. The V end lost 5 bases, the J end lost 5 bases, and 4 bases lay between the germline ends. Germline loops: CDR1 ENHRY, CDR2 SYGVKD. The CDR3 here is CAISRDNSPLHF. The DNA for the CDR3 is TGTGCCATCAGTCGGGATAATTCACCCCTCCACTTT.

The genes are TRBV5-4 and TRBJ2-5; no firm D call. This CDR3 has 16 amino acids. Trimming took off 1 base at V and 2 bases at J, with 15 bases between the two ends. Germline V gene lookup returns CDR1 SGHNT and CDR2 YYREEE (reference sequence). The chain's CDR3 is CASSLSPKQLQETQYF. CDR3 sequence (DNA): TGTGCCAGCAGCTTGTCTCCAAAACAGCTTCAAGAGACCCAGTACTTC.

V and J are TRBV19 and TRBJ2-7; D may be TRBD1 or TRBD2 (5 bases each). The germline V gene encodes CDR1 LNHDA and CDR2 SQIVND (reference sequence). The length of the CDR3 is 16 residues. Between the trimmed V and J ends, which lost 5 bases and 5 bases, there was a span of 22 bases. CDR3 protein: CASSSTLGVYMDEQYF. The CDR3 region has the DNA TGTGCCAGTAGTTCGACCTTGGGGGTTTATATGGACGAGCAGTACTTC. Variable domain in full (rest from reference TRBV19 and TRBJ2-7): DGGITQSPKYLFRKEGQNVTLSCEQNLNHDAMYWYRQDPGQGLRLIYYSQIVNDFQKGDIAEGYSVSREKKESFPLTVTSAQKNPTAFYLCASSSTLGVYMDEQYFGPGTRLTVT.

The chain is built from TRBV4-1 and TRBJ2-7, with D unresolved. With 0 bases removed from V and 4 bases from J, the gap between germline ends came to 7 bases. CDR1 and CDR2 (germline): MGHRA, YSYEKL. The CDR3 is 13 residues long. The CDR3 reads CASSQDRGYEQYF. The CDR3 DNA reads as TGCGCCAGCAGCCAAGACCGAGGTTACGAGCAGTACTTC.

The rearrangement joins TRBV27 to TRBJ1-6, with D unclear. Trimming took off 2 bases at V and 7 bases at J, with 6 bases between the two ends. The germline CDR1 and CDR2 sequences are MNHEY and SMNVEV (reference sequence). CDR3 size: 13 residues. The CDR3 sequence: CASSLVPNSPLHF. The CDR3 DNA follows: TGTGCCAGCAGTTTAGTCCCGAATTCACCCCTCCACTTT.